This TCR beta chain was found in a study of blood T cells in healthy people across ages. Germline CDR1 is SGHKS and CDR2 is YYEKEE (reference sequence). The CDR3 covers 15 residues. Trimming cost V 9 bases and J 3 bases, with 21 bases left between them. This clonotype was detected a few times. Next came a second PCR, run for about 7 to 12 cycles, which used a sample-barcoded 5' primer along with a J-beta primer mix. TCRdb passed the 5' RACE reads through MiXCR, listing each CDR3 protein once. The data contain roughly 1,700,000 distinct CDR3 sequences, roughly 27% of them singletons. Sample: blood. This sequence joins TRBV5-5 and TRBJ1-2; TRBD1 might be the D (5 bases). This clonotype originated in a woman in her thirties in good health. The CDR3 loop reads CATQSPDRGDYGYTF. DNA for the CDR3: TGTGCCACCCAATCCCCAGACCGGGGCGACTATGGCTACACCTTC.